This record looks at one T cell receptor (beta chain) sequence and its context. Its antigen remains unidentified. This specimen comes from a study of a mutant IDH1 vaccine in newly diagnosed glioma. Study details: Every participant had undergone radiotherapy, temozolomide, or both before, and most underwent both. General study points: A vaccine-induced immune response developed in about 94% of the patients.

Profiling relied on immunoSEQ multiplex PCR, and the TCRdb table lists in-frame clones only, not all of them. The data show approximately 60,000 clones, approximately 84% seen once. Time point noted: week 23, last vaccination. Doses comprised 300 ug of mutant IDH1 20-mer peptide each, plus topical imiquimod. CDR3 length: 14 residues. Trimming stripped 2 bases from V and 4 bases from J, with 9 bases between. Germline V gene sequence: CDR1 MNHNY, CDR2 SVGAGI (reference sequence). The source was PBMCs, collected from a glioma patient whose treatment included an IDH1 peptide vaccine. This sequence joins TRBV6-6 and TRBJ1-5; perhaps TRBD1 as D (6 bases). The origin of this receptor is a man aged 25 to 40 with glioma. The CDR3 sequence is CASSYEGGNQPQHF. The CDR3 region has the DNA TGTGCCAGCAGTTACGAGGGGGGAAATCAGCCCCAGCATTTT.